Listed below are T cell receptor beta chains from one sample, sequenced in a study of control samples from healthy donors and cancer patients. This table comes from immunoSEQ multiplex PCR, and its TCRdb copy is limited to in-frame clones, with some not included. In the table there are about 53,000 clones, around 87% of which are singletons. Material for sequencing was PBMCs. Receptors were obtained from a man in his fifties or sixties with head and neck cancer. Each CDR3 is given without its conserved first and last residue.

CDR3 protein	CDR3 length	V gene	J gene
ASSYSTARSRSEQY	14	TRBV6-5	TRBJ2-7
ASSYGHLRLAKNIQY	15	TRBV6-2/TRBV6-3	TRBJ2-4
ASSAGTIGHNEKLF	14	TRBV7-9	TRBJ1-4
ASSGQEVRALH	11	TRBV2	TRBJ1-6
ASTPLEGQGWIN	12	TRBV6-5	TRBJ2-7
ASSRITGLYEQY	12	TRBV27	TRBJ2-7
ASSTNRARYGYT	12	TRBV19	TRBJ1-2
ASSASQGGVVAEQF	14	TRBV7-3	TRBJ2-1
ASSGALQETQY	11	TRBV7-2	TRBJ2-5
ASSPAGARSTDTQY	14	TRBV18	TRBJ2-3
ASSLPGQGNEKLF	13	TRBV11-2	TRBJ1-4
ASSARLSGADTQY	13	TRBV9	TRBJ2-3
AISTDRGSGEQY	12	TRBV10-3	TRBJ2-7
ASSLLVGGDGNNSPLH	16	TRBV28	TRBJ1-6
AISPGTGGIYEQY	13	TRBV10-3	TRBJ2-7
ASSQRTSGGARETQY	15	TRBV4-2	TRBJ2-5